The 11 T cell receptor beta chains listed next were all sequenced from one sample in a study of shared clonotypes between healthy human individuals. Clones were sequenced by immunoSEQ multiplex PCR, and TCRdb holds only the in-frame ones, with some missing. Among about 1 million clones listed, about 74% were seen once. The sequenced sample consisted of memory CD4+ T cells sorted from blood. Subset in this sample: CD45RA-negative fraction. Receptors were obtained from a man younger than 35 in good health.

V and J are TRBV4-2 and TRBJ2-3; the match to TRBD2 covers 13 bases. The germline V gene encodes CDR1 LGHNA and CDR2 YNFKEQ. The CDR3 extends over 17 amino acids. The trim removed 4 bases at V and 4 bases at J, leaving 8 bases unmatched. The CDR3 is CASSPNTGLAGSDTQYF. CDR3 sequence (DNA): TGTGCCAGCAGCCCCAATACGGGACTAGCGGGGTCAGATACGCAGTATTTT.

The chain's CDR3 is CASRYGENTEAFF. The CDR3 coding sequence is TGCGCCAGCAGATACGGAGAGAACACTGAAGCTTTCTTT. This chain connects TRBV5-1 to TRBJ1-1; D is undetermined. The CDR3 contains 13 residues. The V end was cut by 5 bases, the J end by 1 base, with 9 bases between. Germline CDR1 reads SGHRS; CDR2 reads YFSETQ.

The chain uses TRBV9 and TRBJ2-3; tentative D call: TRBD1 (6 bases). Germline CDR1 SGDLS, CDR2 YYNGEE. V lost 4 bases, J lost 1 base, and 13 bases lay in between. CDR3 length: 15 amino acids. The CDR3 DNA is TGTGCCAGCAGCCCCCGGGACATGGGCACAGATACGCAGTATTTT. It translates to CASSPRDMGTDTQYF.

J is TRBJ2-2 and V is TRBV19; D tentatively fits TRBD1 or TRBD2 (6 bases each). With 10 bases removed from V and 6 bases from J, the gap between germline ends came to 27 bases. The CDR3 is 17 residues long. From germline, CDR1 is LNHDA and CDR2 SQIVND (reference sequence). CDR3 coding DNA: TGTGCCACCATAAGCAGGTGGGGGGCCCTAGGCGCCGGGGAGCTGTTTTTT. It yields the protein CATISRWGALGAGELFF. The complete variable domain, with remaining parts taken from reference TRBV19 and TRBJ2-2, reads DGGITQSPKYLFRKEGQNVTLSCEQNLNHDAMYWYRQDPGQGLRLIYYSQIVNDFQKGDIAEGYSVSREKKESFPLTVTSAQKNPTAFYLCATISRWGALGAGELFFGEGSRLTVL.

A note on this clone: A much larger clone sits a single nucleotide away, making a read error possible. The chain has TRBV30 and TRBJ1-1, with D maybe TRBD1 (6 bases). The germline V gene has CDR1 GTSNPN and CDR2 SVGIG (reference sequence). This CDR3 has 11 amino acids. The CDR3 DNA is TGTGCCCGGAGTGTAGGGGGGCATACTTTCTTT. Protein sequence: CARSVGGHTFF.

This chain connects TRBV7-9 to TRBJ2-3; D call uncertain. Looked up from germline, CDR1 is SEHNR and CDR2 is FQNEAQ (reference sequence). This CDR3 is built from 12 residues. Trimming took off 5 bases at V and 8 bases at J, with 11 bases between the two ends. The CDR3 reads CASSPDGSTQYF. CDR3 bases: TGTGCCAGCAGCCCGGACGGGTCTACGCAGTATTTT.

This clone was seen just once. This sequence joins TRBV28 and TRBJ2-7, with a tentative D call TRBD1 (5 bases). V lost 6 bases, J lost 5 bases, and 8 bases lay in between. The length of the CDR3 is 11 residues. Germline assignment: CDR1 MDHEN and CDR2 SYDVKM. The CDR3 protein is CASRAGNEQYF. Here the CDR3 DNA reads TGTGCCAGCAGGGCAGGGAACGAGCAGTACTTC.

With respect to this clone: At the DNA level, this CDR3 is encoded by other sequences in the same sample as well. The V call is TRBV5-1, the J call TRBJ2-7; 9 bases map to TRBD1. The V gene end was trimmed by 3 bases and the J gene end by 4 bases; junction bases not matched to a gene: 5. The CDR3 totals 14 residues. Germline loops: CDR1 SGHRS, CDR2 YFSETQ. The CDR3 coding sequence is TGCGCCAGCAGCTCGCCGGGACAGGGTTACGAGCAGTACTTC. Protein sequence: CASSSPGQGYEQYF.

The chain has TRBV10-3 and TRBJ1-4; a possible D gene is TRBD1 (5 bases). V dropped 4 bases and J dropped 3 bases, with 12 bases sitting between them. Germline lookup yields CDR1 ENHRY and CDR2 SYGVKD. The CDR3 runs 15 residues. CDR3 sequence reads: CAISVGQGSNEKLFF. As DNA, the CDR3 is TGTGCCATCAGTGTTGGGCAGGGCTCTAATGAAAAACTGTTTTTT.

The gene calls are TRBV10-3 and TRBJ1-3; TRBD1 matches at 9 bases. J was trimmed by 0 bases and V by 5 bases; bases with no gene match: 11. This CDR3 spans 18 amino acids. The germline V gene encodes CDR1 ENHRY and CDR2 SYGVKD. The CDR3 nucleotides read TGTGCCATCAGTAAGGGACAGGGCGCCTCTCCCTCTGGAAACACCATATATTTT. Its protein is CAISKGQGASPSGNTIYF.

The rearrangement joins TRBV5-1 to TRBJ2-7; D tentatively reads TRBD1 or TRBD2 (5 bases each). The V end lost 0 bases, the J end lost 1 base, and 11 bases lay between the germline ends. The germline V gene encodes CDR1 SGHRS and CDR2 YFSETQ. The CDR3 runs 15 residues. The CDR3: CASSLGVGRSYEQYF. Here the CDR3 DNA reads TGCGCCAGCAGCTTGGGAGTGGGACGATCCTACGAGCAGTACTTC.